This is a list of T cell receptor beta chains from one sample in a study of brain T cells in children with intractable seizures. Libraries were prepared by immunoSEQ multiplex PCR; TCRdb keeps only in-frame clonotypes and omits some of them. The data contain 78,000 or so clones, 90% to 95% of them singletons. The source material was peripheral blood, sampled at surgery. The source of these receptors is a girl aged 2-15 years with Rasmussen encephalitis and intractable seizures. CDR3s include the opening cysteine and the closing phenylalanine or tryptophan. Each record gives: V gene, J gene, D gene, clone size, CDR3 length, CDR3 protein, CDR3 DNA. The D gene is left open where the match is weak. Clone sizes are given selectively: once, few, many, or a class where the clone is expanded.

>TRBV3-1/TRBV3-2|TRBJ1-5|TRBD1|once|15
CASSATGRIGQPQHF
TGTGCCAGCAGTGCGACAGGGAGAATCGGTCAGCCCCAGCATTTT
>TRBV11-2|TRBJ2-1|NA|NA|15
CASSLPASPYNEQFF
TGTGCCAGCAGCTTACCGGCTAGCCCCTACAATGAGCAGTTCTTC
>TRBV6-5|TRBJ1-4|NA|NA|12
CASGGGGWKLFF
TGTGCCAGTGGTGGGGGGGGTTGGAAACTGTTTTTT
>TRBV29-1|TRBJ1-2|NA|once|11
CSVGGGTGYTF
TGCAGCGTTGGGGGAGGGACCGGCTACACCTTC
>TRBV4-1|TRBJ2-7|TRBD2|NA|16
CASSQEPGLAGYEQYF
TGCGCCAGCAGCCAAGAGCCAGGACTAGCGGGATACGAGCAGTACTTC
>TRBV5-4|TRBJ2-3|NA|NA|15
CASSSSGLLFDTQYF
TGTGCCAGCAGCTCCTCGGGGCTCCTCTTCGATACGCAGTATTTT
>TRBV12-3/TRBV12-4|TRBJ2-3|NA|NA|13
CASSFTLTDTQYF
TGTGCCAGCAGTTTCACTCTCACAGATACGCAGTATTTT
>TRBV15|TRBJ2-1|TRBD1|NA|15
CATSGQIARGHEQFF
TGTGCCACCAGCGGACAAATAGCTAGGGGGCATGAGCAGTTCTTC
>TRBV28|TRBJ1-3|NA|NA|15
CASSLLGLGGNTIYF
TGTGCCAGCAGTTTATTGGGCCTGGGGGGAAACACCATATATTTT
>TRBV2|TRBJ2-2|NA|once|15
CASSEAPANTGELFF
TGTGCCAGCAGCGAAGCGCCCGCGAACACCGGGGAGCTGTTTTTT